A single sample gave rise to the 22 T cell receptor beta chains below, sequenced in a study of blood T cells in healthy people across ages. A second roughly 6 to 11 cycle PCR used barcoded and J-beta primers. Via MiXCR, TCRdb re-called the 5' RACE reads, giving one row per CDR3 protein. Of approximately 780,000 distinct CDR3 sequences in the sample, under 30% were seen once. In addition, the sample was reused for a study of T cells of mothers and their children.

Material for sequencing was blood. The receptors were gathered from a boy aged 5-17 years in good health.

The J gene is TRBJ2-1, the V gene TRBV5-1; a possible D gene is TRBD1 (5 bases). CDR1 is SGHRS, CDR2 YFSETQ, per germline. Trimming stripped 4 bases from V and 4 bases from J, with 18 bases between. The CDR3 loop spans 16 amino acids. CDR3 sequence (DNA): TGCGCCAGCAGCCTAAGGGGCGACAGATTGTACAATGAGCAGTTCTTC. Amino acids: CASSLRGDRLYNEQFF. The full variable domain, its missing parts supplied by reference TRBV5-1 and TRBJ2-1, is KAGVTQTPRYLIKTRGQQVTLSCSPISGHRSVSWYQQTPGQGLQFLFEYFSETQRNKGNFPGRFSGRQFSNSRSEMNVSTLELGDSALYLCASSLRGDRLYNEQFFGPGTRLTVL.

The rearrangement uses TRBV6-5 and TRBJ2-5; 12 nucleotides line up with TRBD2. CDR3 length: 16 amino acids. Germline CDR1 reads MNHEY; CDR2 reads SVGAGI. V shed 0 bases, J shed 5 bases, and the junction held 4 bases outside the gene matches. CDR3 in DNA: TGTGCCAGCAGTTACTCGGCGGGGACTAGCGGGGAGACCCAGTACTTC. It specifies CASSYSAGTSGETQYF.

This chain links TRBV7-9 with TRBJ2-5; D gene uncertain. The J call could be wrong; TRBJ2-7 is a better fit for the DNA end. Germline-derived CDR1 and CDR2 are SEHNR and FQNEAQ (reference sequence). The CDR3 is 15 amino acids. The CDR3 here is CASSLFGAGPHEQYF. The CDR3 region has the DNA TGTGCCAGCAGCTTATTCGGTGCAGGCCCCCACGAGCAGTACTTC.

This clonotype has just one count. The chain links TRBV12-3 or TRBV12-4 to TRBJ1-1, with 10 bases aligning to TRBD1. The CDR3 sequence is 14 residues long. The V and J ends lost 6 bases and 7 bases, in that order; junction bases with no gene match: 8. CDR3 nucleotides: TGTGCCAGCAGGCGGGGACAGGGGATAGTTGAAGCTTTCTTT. Protein product: CASRRGQGIVEAFF.

This clonotype has just a few counts. V gene TRBV28 combines with J gene TRBJ1-2; possibly TRBD1 for D (6 bases). The CDR3 runs 14 residues. The germline V gene encodes CDR1 MDHEN and CDR2 SYDVKM. Trimming cost V 9 bases and J 0 bases, with 14 bases left between them. CDR3 bases: TGTGCCAGTTCACAGGGAGTCGCTAACTATGGCTACACCTTC. Its protein product is CASSQGVANYGYTF.

The J gene is TRBJ2-3, the V gene TRBV29-1; D is undetermined. This CDR3 comprises 12 residues. The germline V and J ends were trimmed by 3 bases and 5 bases, with 9 bases remaining between them. From germline, CDR1 is SQVTM and CDR2 ANQGSEA. The DNA for the CDR3 is TGCAGCGTTGACATAGACGGAGATACGCAGTATTTT. Residues: CSVDIDGDTQYF.

The chain employs TRBV20-1 and TRBJ2-1, with D possibly being TRBD2 (6 bases). The CDR3 length is 11 residues. Germline CDR1 and CDR2: DFQATT and SNEGSKA (reference sequence). Trimming shortened V by 6 bases and J by 5 bases, and 8 bases separated the two germline ends. The chain's CDR3 is CSAGGDNEQFF. The CDR3 DNA sequence: TGCAGTGCCGGAGGGGACAATGAGCAGTTCTTC.

The chain uses TRBV7-9 and TRBJ2-7, with D possibly matching TRBD1 (6 bases). V was shortened by 5 bases and J by 9 bases, with 14 bases between the two germline ends. This CDR3 spans 12 amino acids. Per germline, CDR1 SEHNR and CDR2 FQNEAQ (reference sequence). The CDR3 loop reads CASSPHVQGQYF. Written as DNA, the CDR3 is TGTGCCAGCAGCCCCCATGTACAGGGGCAGTACTTC. Based on the CDR3 plus reference TRBV7-9 and TRBJ2-7, the full variable domain is DTGVSQNPRHKITKRGQNVTFRCDPISEHNRLYWYRQTLGQGPEFLTYFQNEAQLEKSRLLSDRFSAERPKGSFSTLEIQRTEQGDSAMYLCASSPHVQGQYFGPGTRLTVT.

This chain uses TRBV15 with TRBJ1-2; possibly TRBD1 for D (5 bases). With 5 bases removed from V and 4 bases from J, the gap between germline ends came to 14 bases. The length of the CDR3 is 14 residues. Germline CDR1 LNHNV, CDR2 YYDKDF (reference sequence). Here the CDR3 reads CATSPLTEGYGYTF. CDR3 DNA: TGTGCCACCAGCCCCCTGACAGAAGGCTATGGCTACACCTTC.

The chain employs TRBV29-1 and TRBJ1-2; no clear D. CDR1 and CDR2 (germline): SQVTM, ANQGSEA. The CDR3 is made up of 11 amino acids. V lost 3 bases to trimming and J lost 4 bases, with 6 bases between them. The CDR3 protein is CSVDPGYGYTF. CDR3 bases: TGCAGCGTTGACCCCGGCTATGGCTACACCTTC. The full variable domain, in which reference TRBV29-1 and TRBJ1-2 provide the parts outside the CDR3, is SAVISQKPSRDICQRGTSLTIQCQVDSQVTMMFWYRQQPGQSLTLIATANQGSEATYESGFVIDKFPISRPNLTFSTLTVSNMSPEDSSIYLCSVDPGYGYTFGSGTRLTVV.

A note on this clonotype: One end of the junction fails to match germline, which may point to a read error. This sequence joins TRBV6-1 and TRBJ1-2; possible D gene TRBD1, 5 bases. CDR1 and CDR2 (germline): MNHNS, SASEGT. The CDR3 runs 13 residues. Here the CDR3 DNA reads TGTGCCGGCAGTGAGGAAGGGACGGCTATTCTCAGCTTC. Protein sequence: CAGSEEGTAILSF.

This chain connects TRBV6-6 to TRBJ2-1, with D possibly being TRBD1 or TRBD2 (6 bases each). CDR3 length: 12 residues. The germline gives CDR1 MNHNY, CDR2 SVGAGI (reference sequence). Trimming removed 5 bases at V and 10 bases at J, with 12 bases between. For the CDR3, the DNA is TGTGCCAGCAGTCGGGGGCCGCGAGAGCAGTTCTTC. This codes for CASSRGPREQFF.

The chain carries TRBV2 and TRBJ2-5, with D possibly being TRBD2 (6 bases). The DNA end favors TRBJ2-7, so the J call may be wrong. Germline V gives CDR1 SNHLY, CDR2 FYNNEI. This CDR3 comprises 14 residues. This chain's CDR3 is CASMRDESSYEQYF. In DNA, the CDR3 is TGTGCCAGTATGCGGGACGAAAGCTCCTACGAGCAGTACTTC.

The chain joins TRBV5-1 to TRBJ2-7; D not resolved. The CDR3 covers 13 residues. The germline V gene has CDR1 SGHRS and CDR2 YFSETQ. V was pared by 0 bases and J by 6 bases, with 10 bases between. The CDR3 region has the DNA TGCGCCAGCAGCTTGGGGCTCCCTCTCGAGCAGTACTTC. Protein product: CASSLGLPLEQYF.

This clonotype showed up just a few times. V usage is TRBV29-1 and J usage is TRBJ2-5; no reliable D call. Trimming cost V 4 bases and J 5 bases, with 17 bases left between them. Germline CDR1 and CDR2: SQVTM and ANQGSEA. The CDR3 runs to 14 residues. The CDR3: CSVGRTVTLETQYF. CDR3 bases: TGCAGCGTTGGACGGACGGTAACCTTGGAGACCCAGTACTTC.

V is TRBV7-9 and J is TRBJ2-5; D might be TRBD1 or TRBD2, each matching 6 bases. The J call may be wrong; the DNA end is better matched by TRBJ2-1. This CDR3 contains 16 residues. Looked up from germline, CDR1 is SEHNR and CDR2 is FQNEAQ (reference sequence). CDR3 nucleotides: TGTGCCAGCAGCTTAGCTCGGGGGCGGGATGGTGATGAGCAGTTCTTC. Translating gives CASSLARGRDGDEQFF.

The CDR3 bases are TGTGCCAGCAGTCCCCCAAGGTCGCAAGAGACCCAGTACTTC. It yields the protein CASSPPRSQETQYF. This sequence joins TRBV6-5 and TRBJ2-5; no clear D gene. The CDR3 consists of 14 residues. Looked up from germline, CDR1 is MNHEY and CDR2 is SVGAGI. V lost 5 bases and J 2 bases, leaving 12 bases between the germline ends.

The chain is built from TRBV20-1 and TRBJ2-1, with TRBD2 matching 15 bases. There are 19 residues in the CDR3. The junction had 16 bases not matched to a gene; V was cut back by 6 bases and J by 4 bases. Germline V CDR1 and CDR2: DFQATT, SNEGSKA (reference sequence). This CDR3 reads CSALNSGTSGGRRYNEQFF. CDR3 bases: TGCAGTGCCTTAAACTCCGGGACTAGCGGGGGGCGGAGATACAATGAGCAGTTCTTC.

This clonotype was detected only once. The CDR3 region has the DNA TGCGCCAGCAGCTATGGGACAGGGAGCCACGAGCAGTACTTC. Translated: CASSYGTGSHEQYF. The chain links TRBV5-1 to TRBJ2-7; TRBD1 agrees at 9 bases. CDR1 is SGHRS, CDR2 YFSETQ, per germline. Losses at the gene ends were 3 bases for V and 5 bases for J; bases not matched to a gene: 6. There are 14 residues in the CDR3.

J is TRBJ2-1 and V is TRBV20-1; D possibly corresponds to TRBD2 (6 bases). Trimming left V 6 bases short and J 9 bases short, with 12 bases between. The CDR3 has 11 residues. Germline lookup yields CDR1 DFQATT and CDR2 SNEGSKA (reference sequence). CDR3 nucleotides: TGCAGTGCGCCGGACTACGGTGAGCAGTTCTTC. It yields the protein CSAPDYGEQFF.

This chain uses TRBV9 with TRBJ2-1, with 11 bases that match TRBD2. The CDR3 has 18 amino acids. V lost 3 bases, J lost 2 bases, and 10 bases stayed unmatched. Germline loops: CDR1 SGDLS, CDR2 YYNGEE. Here the CDR3 DNA reads TGTGCCAGCAGCGCCGAGGAGACTAGCGGGACTCCCTACAATGAGCAGTTCTTC. It is translated as CASSAEETSGTPYNEQFF. The variable domain in full, with the rest retrieved from reference TRBV9 and TRBJ2-1, is DSGVTQTPKHLITATGQRVTLRCSPRSGDLSVYWYQQSLDQGLQFLIQYYNGEERAKGNILERFSAQQFPDLHSELNLSSLELGDSALYFCASSAEETSGTPYNEQFFGPGTRLTVL.

The V and J genes are TRBV6-6 and TRBJ2-5, with D maybe TRBD2 (7 bases). CDR3 length: 13 residues. V lost 7 bases, J lost 4 bases, and 13 bases lay in between. Germline V CDR1 and CDR2: MNHNY, SVGAGI (reference sequence). The CDR3: CASNGGPGETQYF. In DNA, the CDR3 is TGTGCCAGCAACGGGGGGCCGGGAGAGACCCAGTACTTC.